One sample yielded the 30 T cell receptor beta chains listed below, sequenced in a study of T cell changes during pregnancy in multiple sclerosis. TCRdb keeps only in-frame clones here, not all; method: immunoSEQ multiplex PCR. The repertoire holds approximately 30,000 clones, with roughly 90% as singletons. The starting material was CD4+ T cells from peripheral blood mononuclear cells, obtained in the first trimester of pregnancy. The receptors come from a female donor in good health, enrolled as a control in a pregnancy study.

The rearrangement links TRBV2 to TRBJ2-1, with D maybe TRBD2 (7 bases). Germline lookup yields CDR1 SNHLY and CDR2 FYNNEI. CDR3 size: 15 residues. Trimming pared 7 bases from V and 3 bases from J, leaving 16 bases between. CDR3 region: CASKWGGHDYNEQFF. CDR3 sequence (DNA): TGTGCCAGCAAGTGGGGGGGGCATGACTACAATGAGCAGTTCTTC.

This clone was recorded only once. V usage is TRBV5-1 and J usage is TRBJ2-1; 14 nucleotides match TRBD2. The V segment lost 0 bases and the J segment 13 bases; nucleotides outside the gene matches: 9. This CDR3 has 16 amino acids. Germline loops: CDR1 SGHRS, CDR2 YFSETQ. CDR3 nucleotide sequence: TGCGCCAGCAGCTTGGCTGGGACTAGCGGGGGACCGGATCAGTTCTTC. It translates to CASSLAGTSGGPDQFF.

This clone has just one count. CDR3 nucleotides: TGTGCCAGCAGTGACCAAGCGGGGAACACCGGGGAGCTGTTTTTT. It is translated as CASSDQAGNTGELFF. This rearrangement joins TRBV6-4 to TRBJ2-2; D may be TRBD2 (6 bases). CDR1 and CDR2 (germline): MRHNA, SNTAGT. This CDR3 is built from 15 residues. V was shortened by 2 bases and J by 1 base, with 8 bases between the two germline ends.

The gene calls are TRBV10-3 and TRBJ2-3, with TRBD2 identical over 10 bases. CDR1 and CDR2 from the germline V gene are ENHRY and SYGVKD. Losses at the gene ends were 1 base for V and 4 bases for J; bases not matched to a gene: 11. This CDR3 has 18 residues. In DNA form, the CDR3 reads TGTGCCATCAGTGAGTTCGCTAGCGGGAGTATATTACCAGATACGCAGTATTTT. Encoded protein: CAISEFASGSILPDTQYF.

This sequence joins TRBV19 and TRBJ2-3; no firm D call. Germline values: CDR1 LNHDA, CDR2 SQIVND (reference sequence). Trimming removed 8 bases from V and 1 base from J, with 10 bases in between. The length of the CDR3 is 13 residues. CDR3 DNA: TGTGCCAGTGAGGATCGGGGCACAGATACGCAGTATTTT. It yields the protein CASEDRGTDTQYF.

This clone was detected a few times. The genes are TRBV6-1 and TRBJ1-5, with 9 nucleotides matching TRBD1. Trimming took 6 bases from V and 4 from J; bases not matched to a gene: 7. CDR1 and CDR2 from the germline V gene are MNHNS and SASEGT. The CDR3 has 15 residues. The CDR3 loop reads CASSPRQGGNQPQHF. CDR3 sequence (DNA): TGTGCCAGCAGCCCAAGACAGGGGGGGAATCAGCCCCAGCATTTT.

The chain recombines TRBV5-4 with TRBJ2-1, with TRBD2 identical over 13 bases. The CDR3 contains 16 residues. The ends lost 0 bases at V and 5 bases at J; junction bases unmatched: 2. The V gene's germline CDR1 is SGHNT and CDR2 YYREEE (reference sequence). CDR3 bases: TGTGCCAGCAGCTTGGGTGGACTAGCGGGGGACAATGAGCAGTTCTTC. Translation gives CASSLGGLAGDNEQFF.

The chain couples TRBV28 to TRBJ1-5, with D maybe TRBD1 (5 bases). In germline, CDR1 is MDHEN, CDR2 SYDVKM. V shed 2 bases and J shed 5 bases, with 10 bases lying between them. The CDR3 loop spans 14 amino acids. The CDR3 DNA is TGTGCCAGCAGTTTACCCAGGGTAGATCAGCCCCAGCATTTT. Its translation: CASSLPRVDQPQHF.

The rearrangement joins TRBV19 to TRBJ1-3; 7 bases are shared with TRBD1. Germline V gene sequence: CDR1 LNHDA, CDR2 SQIVND (reference sequence). The CDR3 length is 16 residues. Trimming removed 3 bases from V and 1 base from J; junction bases left unmatched: 6. In DNA, the CDR3 is TGTGCCAGTAGTATCTCGACAGGGTTTTCTGGAAACACCATATATTTT. Its translation is CASSISTGFSGNTIYF.

This clone was counted once. At one of its ends the junction is not consistent with the germline gene, which may arise from a read error. The chain employs TRBV7-7 and TRBJ2-5; TRBD2 matches at 8 bases. The CDR3 length is 15 residues. The germline gives CDR1 SSHAT, CDR2 FNYEAQ (reference sequence). This chain's CDR3 is CASSLVGGATETQYF. The CDR3 DNA reads as TGTGCTAGCAGCTTAGTCGGGGGGGCCACGGAGACCCAGTACTTC.

The V gene is TRBV27, the J gene TRBJ2-2, with TRBD1 matching 8 bases. The junction had 6 bases not matched to a gene; V was cut back by 3 bases and J by 6 bases. The CDR3 has 15 amino acids. The germline gives CDR1 MNHEY, CDR2 SMNVEV (reference sequence). The CDR3 loop is CASSLIQGASGELFF. CDR3 in DNA: TGTGCCAGCAGTTTGATCCAGGGGGCATCCGGGGAGCTGTTTTTT.

This clone has a single count. The genes are TRBV4-1 and TRBJ2-1; D remains ambiguous. V was trimmed by 0 bases and J by 2 bases, leaving 5 bases between them. Germline loops: CDR1 MGHRA, CDR2 YSYEKL. The CDR3 runs 14 residues. The CDR3 DNA reads as TGCGCCAGCAGCCAAGAGCAGGCCTACAATGAGCAGTTCTTC. Translated, it gives CASSQEQAYNEQFF.

V usage is TRBV9 and J usage is TRBJ1-2, with 8 bases identical to TRBD1. Trimming at V came to 0 bases and at J to 7 bases, leaving 2 bases not matched to a gene. Germline V gives CDR1 SGDLS, CDR2 YYNGEE. CDR3 size: 13 residues. Here the CDR3 reads CASSVATGGGYTF. CDR3 DNA: TGTGCCAGCAGCGTAGCCACAGGGGGTGGCTACACCTTC.

The chain carries TRBV5-1 and TRBJ2-5; the match to TRBD2 covers 14 bases. CDR3 length equals 16 residues. The V gene's germline CDR1 is SGHRS and CDR2 YFSETQ. V was clipped by 4 bases and J by 5 bases; unmatched bases: 7. The CDR3 DNA follows: TGCGCCAGCAGCAACTCTAGACTAGCGGGGGGGGAGACCCAGTACTTC. This gives the protein CASSNSRLAGGETQYF. Looking up the rest from reference TRBV5-1 and TRBJ2-5 gives the full variable domain: KAGVTQTPRYLIKTRGQQVTLSCSPISGHRSVSWYQQTPGQGLQFLFEYFSETQRNKGNFPGRFSGRQFSNSRSEMNVSTLELGDSALYLCASSNSRLAGGETQYFGPGTRLLVL.

The rearrangement joins TRBV27 to TRBJ2-7, with D unclear. Germline V gene data show CDR1 as MNHEY and CDR2 as SMNVEV (reference sequence). This CDR3 contains 12 residues. With 1 base removed from V and 3 bases from J, the gap between germline ends came to 4 bases. DNA of the CDR3: TGTGCCAGCAGTTTATACAGCTACGAGCAGTACTTC. Protein sequence: CASSLYSYEQYF.

This clone showed up just once. This chain connects TRBV18 to TRBJ2-5; maybe TRBD2 (5 bases). Germline CDR1 reads KGHSH; CDR2 reads LQKENI. This CDR3 is 13 amino acids long. V lost 6 bases and J 7 bases, leaving 15 bases between the germline ends. The CDR3 protein is CASSDSSSGTQYF. The CDR3 DNA reads TGTGCCAGCTCCGATTCTAGCTCCGGGACCCAGTACTTC.

This chain uses TRBV11-2 with TRBJ2-5, with D maybe TRBD2 (6 bases). Germline V gene lookup returns CDR1 SGHAT and CDR2 FQNNGV. This CDR3 contains 13 residues. The V end was cut by 5 bases, the J end by 3 bases, with 10 bases between. In DNA form, the CDR3 reads TGTGCCAGCAGCGCCGGACTAAAAGAGACCCAGTACTTC. This translates into CASSAGLKETQYF. The full variable domain, its missing parts supplied by reference TRBV11-2 and TRBJ2-5, is EAGVAQSPRYKIIEKRQSVAFWCNPISGHATLYWYQQILGQGPKLLIQFQNNGVVDDSQLPKDRFSAERLKGVDSTLKIQPAKLEDSAVYLCASSAGLKETQYFGPGTRLLVL.

The chain couples TRBV14 to TRBJ1-4; D is possibly TRBD1 (5 bases). From germline, CDR1 is SGHDN and CDR2 FVKESK. Trimming cost V 1 base and J 7 bases, with 16 bases left between them. The CDR3 consists of 16 residues. CDR3 in DNA: TGTGCCAGCAGCCAAGGGTCGGGGGTTAGAAGTGAAAAACTGTTTTTT. Protein sequence: CASSQGSGVRSEKLFF.

This clone came up once. Here the CDR3 DNA reads TGTGCCAGCAGCCAAGGGACAGGGAGCAATCAGCCCCAGCATTTT. It translates to CASSQGTGSNQPQHF. The chain links TRBV4-2 to TRBJ1-5; 8 positions match TRBD1. Germline CDR1 reads LGHNA; CDR2 reads YNFKEQ. This CDR3 comprises 15 residues. Trimming took 1 base from V and 1 from J; bases not matched to a gene: 0.

The CDR3 loop is CASSEGTGSIAYEQYF. In DNA, the CDR3 is TGTGCCAGCAGCGAAGGGACAGGCTCGATTGCCTACGAGCAGTACTTC. This chain links TRBV7-9 with TRBJ2-7, with 8 bases matching TRBD1. Germline loops: CDR1 SEHNR, CDR2 FQNEAQ (reference sequence). This CDR3 contains 16 residues. The V gene end was trimmed by 5 bases and the J gene end by 2 bases; junction bases not matched to a gene: 11. Full variable domain (remainder filled in from reference TRBV7-9 and TRBJ2-7): DTGVSQNPRHKITKRGQNVTFRCDPISEHNRLYWYRQTLGQGPEFLTYFQNEAQLEKSRLLSDRFSAERPKGSFSTLEIQRTEQGDSAMYLCASSEGTGSIAYEQYFGPGTRLTVT.

This clone has just one count. The chain recombines TRBV6-1 with TRBJ2-5; TRBD2 matches at 9 bases. Germline assignment: CDR1 MNHNS and CDR2 SASEGT. The J segment lost 2 bases and the V segment lost 6 bases, leaving 7 bases of the junction unmatched. This CDR3 spans 15 amino acids. The CDR3 protein is CASSPLAGVQETQYF. CDR3 bases: TGTGCCAGCAGCCCCTTAGCGGGGGTTCAAGAGACCCAGTACTTC.

The J gene is TRBJ1-2, the V gene TRBV15; a possible D gene is TRBD1 (5 bases). CDR3 length: 15 amino acids. Trimming took 1 base from V and 3 from J, leaving 12 bases between them. Looked up from germline, CDR1 is LNHNV and CDR2 is YYDKDF (reference sequence). CDR3 sequence: CATSRAPGGDYGYTF. The DNA for the CDR3 is TGTGCCACCAGCAGAGCCCCCGGGGGAGACTATGGCTACACCTTC.

The chain recombines TRBV25-1 with TRBJ2-7; 10 bases line up with TRBD1. Germline trimming cut 5 bases from V and 4 bases from J; bases unmatched to any gene: 5. CDR3 length equals 14 residues. Germline values: CDR1 MGHDK, CDR2 SYGVNS. CDR3 sequence reads: CASSKDRGLYEQYF. CDR3 sequence (DNA): TGTGCCAGCAGTAAAGACAGGGGGCTTTACGAGCAGTACTTC.

The chain employs TRBV28 and TRBJ2-7, with D perhaps TRBD1 (5 bases). Germline values: CDR1 MDHEN, CDR2 SYDVKM. The CDR3 contains 12 residues. V dropped 10 bases and J dropped 2 bases, with 12 bases sitting between them. Written as DNA, the CDR3 is TGTGCCACCTGGGGCCAAACCTACGAGCAGTACTTC. It yields the protein CATWGQTYEQYF.

The count of this clone is one. The V call is TRBV6-1, the J call TRBJ2-5, with 9 bases identical to TRBD1. J lost 5 bases, V lost 4 bases, and 8 bases had no gene match. This CDR3 spans 15 amino acids. In germline, CDR1 is MNHNS, CDR2 SASEGT. The CDR3 coding sequence is TGTGCCAGCAGTGCCCGGGACAGGGAACGGGAGACCCAGTACTTC. It is translated as CASSARDRERETQYF.

This chain uses TRBV27 with TRBJ1-1; TRBD1 might be the D (6 bases). The CDR3 is 14 residues long. The germline CDR1 and CDR2 sequences are MNHEY and SMNVEV (reference sequence). The V end was cut by 4 bases, the J end by 1 base, with 10 bases between. The CDR3, as DNA: TGTGCCAGCAGTTCCCCAGGGGCGAACACTGAAGCTTTCTTT. It codes for CASSSPGANTEAFF.

The genes are TRBV19 and TRBJ1-3, with D hard to call. V was shortened by 7 bases and J by 0 bases, with 13 bases between the two germline ends. Germline V gene lookup returns CDR1 LNHDA and CDR2 SQIVND (reference sequence). CDR3 length: 15 amino acids. In DNA, the CDR3 is TGTGCCAGTAATCAACAGTCCACCTCTGGAAACACCATATATTTT. It is translated as CASNQQSTSGNTIYF.

CDR3 loop: CASSVGLLAEHSSEQFF. The CDR3 bases are TGTGCCAGCAGCGTAGGTCTCCTAGCCGAACATAGTAGTGAGCAGTTCTTC. This sequence joins TRBV9 and TRBJ2-1, with D maybe TRBD2 (5 bases). V lost 0 bases and J lost 9, with 22 bases in between. Germline V gives CDR1 SGDLS, CDR2 YYNGEE. The CDR3 covers 17 residues.

The J gene is TRBJ1-2, the V gene TRBV11-2; 9 bases are shared with TRBD1. J gave up 8 bases and V 6 bases, and 10 bases lay outside the gene matches. Per germline, CDR1 SGHAT and CDR2 FQNNGV. The length of the CDR3 is 14 residues. CDR3 region: CASRRSGDRAGYTF. In DNA form, the CDR3 reads TGTGCCAGCAGACGCTCCGGGGACAGGGCCGGCTACACCTTC. Full variable domain (rest looked up from reference TRBV11-2 and TRBJ1-2): EAGVAQSPRYKIIEKRQSVAFWCNPISGHATLYWYQQILGQGPKLLIQFQNNGVVDDSQLPKDRFSAERLKGVDSTLKIQPAKLEDSAVYLCASRRSGDRAGYTFGSGTRLTVV.

This sequence joins TRBV7-2 and TRBJ1-6, with 8 bases identical to TRBD1. J gave up 8 bases and V 1 base, and 4 bases lay outside the gene matches. The CDR3 loop spans 15 amino acids. Germline CDR1 SGHTA, CDR2 FQGNSA. The CDR3 spells CASSLGQGAYSPLHF. DNA of the CDR3: TGTGCCAGCAGCTTAGGTCAGGGGGCTTATTCACCCCTCCACTTT.